The clone carrying this T cell receptor (beta chain) has a handful of counts. Its cognate antigen is unknown. This sample stems from a study of beta chain features in type 1 diabetes. CDR1 and CDR2 from the germline V gene are MDHEN and SYDVKM. The CDR3 runs 16 residues. V was pared by 2 bases and J by 4 bases, with 2 bases of the junction left unmatched. Reverse transcribing all isolated RNA meant expressed TCRB transcripts were sequenced. Here immunoSEQ multiplex PCR was the method, and the copy in TCRdb shows in-frame clones only, minus some. This table holds hundreds of thousands of clones, roughly 16% found once. Regarding the study as a whole: Sampled from patients, naive, central memory and Treg TCRB repertoires appeared more similar than those sampled from healthy donors.

The sequencing sample was made of naive CD4+ T cells from blood. The TCR originated in a woman aged 18-29 years in good health. The chain carries TRBV28 and TRBJ2-2, with 12 bases that match TRBD2. The CDR3 protein is CASSLVLAGGTGELFF. The CDR3 DNA is TGTGCCAGCAGTTTAGTACTAGCGGGAGGCACCGGGGAGCTGTTTTTT.